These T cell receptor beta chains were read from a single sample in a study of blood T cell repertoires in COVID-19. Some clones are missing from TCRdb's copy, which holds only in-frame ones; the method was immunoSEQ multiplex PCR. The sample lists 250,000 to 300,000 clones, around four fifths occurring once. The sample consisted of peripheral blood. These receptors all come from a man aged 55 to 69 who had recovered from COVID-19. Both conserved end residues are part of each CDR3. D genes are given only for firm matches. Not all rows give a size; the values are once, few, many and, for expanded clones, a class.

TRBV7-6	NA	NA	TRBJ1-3	TGTGCCAGCAGCACCACAGGGTTCAGTGGAAACACCATATATTTT	CASSTTGFSGNTIYF
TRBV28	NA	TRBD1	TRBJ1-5	TGTGCCACACAGGGGATTAGCAATCAGCCCCAGCATTTT	CATQGISNQPQHF
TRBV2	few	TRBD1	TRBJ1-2	TGTGCCAGCAGTGATCGGGACAGGGGTCGGGGCTACACCTTC	CASSDRDRGRGYTF
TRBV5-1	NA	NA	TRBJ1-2	TGCGCCAGCAGCTTGGAGAGGGGGAACTATGGCTACACCTTC	CASSLERGNYGYTF
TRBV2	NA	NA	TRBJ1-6	TGTGCCAGCAGGGACACCAGCTCCTATAATTCACCCCTCCACTTT	CASRDTSSYNSPLHF
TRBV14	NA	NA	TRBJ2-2	TGTGCCAGCAGCCAAGTCCAGAACACCGGGGAGCTGTTTTTT	CASSQVQNTGELFF
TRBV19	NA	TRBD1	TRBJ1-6	TGTGCCAGTAGTATTGAGGGGGCGAATAATTCACCCCTCCACTTT	CASSIEGANNSPLHF
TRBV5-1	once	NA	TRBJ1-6	TGCGCCAGCCAGACAGGCCATAATTCACCCCTCCACTTT	CASQTGHNSPLHF
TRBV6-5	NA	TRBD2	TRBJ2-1	TGTGCCAGCATCGGACTAGCGGGGACCCATGAGCAGTTCTTC	CASIGLAGTHEQFF
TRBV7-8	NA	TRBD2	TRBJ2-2	TGTGCCAGTGCGGGGGGTAACACCGGGGAGCTGTTTTTT	CASAGGNTGELFF
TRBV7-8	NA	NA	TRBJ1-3	TGTGCCAGCAGCTTAGTGCCAGGCGCTGGAAACACCATATATTTT	CASSLVPGAGNTIYF
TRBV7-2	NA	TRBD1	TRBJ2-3	TGTGCCAGCAGCTTATCCAGGACAGGGGGCTGGGGCACAGATACGCAGTATTTT	CASSLSRTGGWGTDTQYF
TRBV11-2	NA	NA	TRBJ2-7	TGTGCCAGCAGCGCAGGGGCCAGGGAGCAGTACTTC	CASSAGAREQYF
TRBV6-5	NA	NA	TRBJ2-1	TGTGCCAGCAGTTACGGGCACAATGAGCAGTTCTTC	CASSYGHNEQFF
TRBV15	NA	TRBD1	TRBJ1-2	TGTGCCACCAGCAGAGAGGGACAGCCCTCCGTTGGCTACACCTTC	CATSREGQPSVGYTF
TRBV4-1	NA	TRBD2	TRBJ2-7	TGCGCCAGCAGCCAAGAAGTTCCGGGACTAGCGGGGAGCAGCGGCGAGCAGTACTTC	CASSQEVPGLAGSSGEQYF
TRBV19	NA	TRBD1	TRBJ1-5	TGTGCCAGTAGGGTGACAGGGGGGACCTCTTATAGCAATCAGCCCCAGCATTTT	CASRVTGGTSYSNQPQHF
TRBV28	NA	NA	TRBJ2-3	TGTGCCAGCAGACTCGGGACTTATTCTAGCACAGATACGCAGTATTTT	CASRLGTYSSTDTQYF
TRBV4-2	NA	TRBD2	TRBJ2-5	TGTGCCAGCAGCCAAGAGGGAAGCGGGAGGGGATCCGAGACCCAGTACTTC	CASSQEGSGRGSETQYF
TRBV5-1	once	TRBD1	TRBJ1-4	TGCGCCAGCAGCCGGACAGGGGAGGGTGAAAAACTGTTTTTT	CASSRTGEGEKLFF
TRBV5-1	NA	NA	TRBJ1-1	TGCGCCAGCAGCCCCGGCCCCCCGGGACAGAACACTGAAGCTTTCTTT	CASSPGPPGQNTEAFF
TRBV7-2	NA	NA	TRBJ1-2	TGTGCCAGCATCGCAAACGTCGGACAGCCCTCGGATGGCTACACCTTC	CASIANVGQPSDGYTF
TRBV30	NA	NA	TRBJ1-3	TGTGCCTGGAGTGTACCATCGGCCACAGGCATAGGAAACACCATATATTTT	CAWSVPSATGIGNTIYF
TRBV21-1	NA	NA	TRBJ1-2	TGTGCCAGCCCGACGGCGGTGGACAGGGGCAAGGTTAACTATGGCTACACCTTC	CASPTAVDRGKVNYGYTF
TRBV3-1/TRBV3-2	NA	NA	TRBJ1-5	TGTGCCAGCAGCTCTCGGAACAGGTTAGGGCAGCCCCAGCATTTT	CASSSRNRLGQPQHF
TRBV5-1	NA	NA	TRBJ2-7	TGCGCCAGCAGCAGAGGACAGATCTACGAGCAGTACTTC	CASSRGQIYEQYF
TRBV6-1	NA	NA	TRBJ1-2	TGTGCCAGCAGTGAACTCTACAGCTCTTTCTATGGCTACACCTTC	CASSELYSSFYGYTF
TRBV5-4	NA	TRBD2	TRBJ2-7	TGTGCCAGCTCCGAGAACCCAGCGGGAGGGCTCAGCGAGCAGTACTTC	CASSENPAGGLSEQYF
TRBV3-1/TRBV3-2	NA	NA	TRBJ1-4	TGTGCCAGCAGCCAAAATCCGGGCGGGAATGAAAAACTGTTTTTT	CASSQNPGGNEKLFF
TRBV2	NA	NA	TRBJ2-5	TGTGCCAGTACGAAGAGGGGGTTGAGAGAGACCCAGTACTTC	CASTKRGLRETQYF